This T cell receptor beta chain came from a study of PD-1 and CTLA-4 blockade in melanoma. Clones were sequenced by immunoSEQ multiplex PCR, and TCRdb holds only the in-frame ones, with some missing. The table has fewer than 35,000 clones, roughly nine tenths seen once. Germline V gives CDR1 SEHNR, CDR2 FQNEAQ (reference sequence). CDR3 size: 15 residues. V shed 3 bases, J shed 5 bases, and the junction held 6 bases outside the gene matches. The chain is built from TRBV7-9 and TRBJ2-1; 8 bases agree with TRBD2. This specimen consisted of CD8+ T cells from peripheral blood, obtained from a patient given anti-PD-1 treatment. This clonotype was obtained from a human donor with melanoma. This CDR3 reads CASSLTRGVDNEQFF. CDR3 DNA sequence: TGTGCCAGCAGCTTGACGCGGGGGGTTGACAATGAGCAGTTCTTC.